Given below is one TCR beta chain in context. Its antigen remains unknown. This record comes from a study of cytomegalovirus exposure and HLA in healthy donors. Findings and limits, study-wide: Later on, a genetic analysis was performed. It linked a missense variant in DCLRE1C with V- and J-gene trimming of TCR beta.

Amplification used 60 Vbeta primers and 13 Jbeta primers. Sequencing used immunoSEQ multiplex PCR; TCRdb keeps in-frame clones, though not all of them. Of 150,000 to 200,000 clones listed, around 79% are singletons. The sample taken for sequencing was PBMCs. The TCR was taken from a woman between 45 and 60 years old in good health and CMV-seronegative.

CDR3 sequence (DNA): TGTGCCAGCAGTGTGGGGGGTGAGACCCAGTACTTC. This gives the protein CASSVGGETQYF. This sequence joins TRBV2 and TRBJ2-5, with a weak D call TRBD2 (6 bases). The ends were cut back, 4 bases at V and 5 bases at J, with 8 bases in the middle. Germline loops: CDR1 SNHLY, CDR2 FYNNEI. CDR3 length: 12 amino acids.